This T cell receptor beta chain was obtained from a study of blood T cell repertoires in COVID-19. Only one count was recorded for this clone. In the original analysis: By means of reference gene primer amplification, nucleated cell counts were estimated. The method was immunoSEQ multiplex PCR; TCRdb's version includes in-frame clones alone and lacks a portion of them. The V and J calls and the clone size are those of that table, but D and trimming were determined from the DNA. This sample has almost 300,000 clones, with about 87% found just once. The V and J ends lost 3 bases and 8 bases respectively, with 13 bases between them. CDR3 length: 14 residues. The germline gives CDR1 SGHTA, CDR2 FQGNSA.

The V and J genes are TRBV7-2 and TRBJ1-4, with TRBD1 as a possible D gene (5 bases). This clonotype originated in a man between 65 and 85 years old with acute or convalescent COVID-19. Sequencing was performed on peripheral blood. DNA of the CDR3: TGTGCCAGCAGCTTCGGGGGTCCTAGAGAAAAACTGTTTTTT. Translating it yields CASSFGGPREKLFF.